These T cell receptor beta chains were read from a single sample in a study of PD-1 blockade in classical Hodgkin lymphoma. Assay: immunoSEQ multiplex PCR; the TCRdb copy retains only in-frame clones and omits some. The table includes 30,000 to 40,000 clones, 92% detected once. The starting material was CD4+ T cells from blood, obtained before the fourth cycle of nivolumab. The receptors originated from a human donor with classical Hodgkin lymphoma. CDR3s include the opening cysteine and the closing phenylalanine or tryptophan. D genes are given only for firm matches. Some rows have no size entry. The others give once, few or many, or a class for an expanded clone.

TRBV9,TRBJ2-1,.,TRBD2,CASSLWTRFNEQFF,TGTGCCAGCAGCCTTTGGACTAGGTTTAATGAGCAGTTCTTC
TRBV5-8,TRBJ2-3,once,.,CASSLSQLAVPLHTQYF,TGTGCCAGCAGCTTGTCCCAATTGGCGGTTCCTTTGCATACGCAGTATTTT
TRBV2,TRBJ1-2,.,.,CASSDDFPGYGYTF,TGTGCCAGCAGTGACGACTTCCCTGGGTATGGCTACACCTTC
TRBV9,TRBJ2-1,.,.,CASSVDPGLDNEQFF,TGTGCCAGCAGCGTAGACCCGGGGCTCGACAATGAGCAGTTCTTC
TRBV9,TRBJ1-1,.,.,CASSAPRSGGKYEAFF,TGTGCCAGCAGCGCCCCTCGGAGTGGGGGGAAGTATGAAGCTTTCTTT
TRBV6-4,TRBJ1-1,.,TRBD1,CASRRGQGGFEAFF,TGTGCCAGCAGGAGGGGACAGGGGGGATTCGAAGCTTTCTTT
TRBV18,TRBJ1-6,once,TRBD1,CASSPRDSNSPLHF,TGTGCCAGCTCACCAAGGGACAGTAATTCACCCCTCCACTTT
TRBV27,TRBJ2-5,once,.,CASSLSGTQYF,TGTGCCAGCAGTTTATCAGGGACCCAGTACTTC
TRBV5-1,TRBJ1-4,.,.,CASSPYGRIEKLFF,TGCGCCAGCAGCCCCTACGGACGTATTGAAAAACTGTTTTTT
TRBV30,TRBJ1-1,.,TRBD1,CAWRNFGQGNTEAFF,TGTGCCTGGAGAAATTTCGGACAGGGGAACACTGAAGCTTTCTTT
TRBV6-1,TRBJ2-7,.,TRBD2,CASREAGGRISYEQYF,TGTGCCAGCAGGGAAGCGGGAGGGCGGATCTCCTACGAGCAGTACTTC
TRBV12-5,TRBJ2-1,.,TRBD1,CASGPGTVSYNEQFF,TGTGCTAGTGGTCCCGGGACAGTCTCCTACAATGAGCAGTTCTTC
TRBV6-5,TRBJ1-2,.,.,CASSLREGGGLYGYTF,TGTGCCAGCAGTTTAAGGGAAGGTGGGGGACTCTATGGCTACACCTTC
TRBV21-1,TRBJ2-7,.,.,CASSDCGLAGVEQYF,TGTGCCAGCAGCGACTGCGGACTAGCGGGAGTCGAGCAGTACTTC
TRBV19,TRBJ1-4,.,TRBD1,CASSNRQGREKLFF,TGTGCCAGTAGTAACAGACAGGGCCGTGAAAAACTGTTTTTT
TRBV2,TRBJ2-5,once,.,CASSVGHQETQYF,TGTGCCAGCAGTGTAGGGCACCAAGAGACCCAGTACTTC
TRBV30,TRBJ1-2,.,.,CAWRARAAGGYTF,TGTGCCTGGAGAGCCCGGGCCGCGGGGGGCTACACCTTC
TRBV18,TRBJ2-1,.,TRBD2,CASSPSSVLGLAGNEQFF,TGTGCCAGCTCACCAAGTTCGGTTCTTGGACTAGCTGGAAATGAGCAGTTCTTC
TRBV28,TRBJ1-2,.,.,CASSFEGASYGYTF,TGTGCCAGCAGTTTCGAGGGCGCGAGCTATGGCTACACCTTC
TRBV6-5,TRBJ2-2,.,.,CASSTHGLSGELFF,TGTGCCAGCAGTACCCACGGACTTTCCGGGGAGCTGTTTTTT
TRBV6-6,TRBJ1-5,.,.,CASSPPSPGRQHF,TGTGCCAGCAGTCCACCGTCCCCCGGGCGCCAGCATTTT
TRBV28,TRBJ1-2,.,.,CASSLWDRVFRSYGYTF,TGTGCCAGCAGTTTATGGGATCGGGTTTTTCGGTCCTATGGCTACACCTTC